This TCR beta chain was obtained from a study of T cells in Graves' hyperthyroidism and ophthalmopathy. RNA transcripts gave rise to amplified TCR beta CDR3 regions. RT-PCR in the first round (using the HTBI primer set) targeted the TCR CDR3. TCRdb recomputed calls from the multiplex PCR reads with MiXCR, one row per CDR3 protein. The data contain a few hundred thousand distinct CDR3 sequences, around 17% of them singletons. This clonotype has just a few counts. The V end lost 5 bases, the J end lost 0 bases, and 11 bases lay between the germline ends. Germline values: CDR1 SGHTA, CDR2 FQGTGA. The CDR3 length is 16 residues.

V and J are TRBV7-3 and TRBJ2-6; a possible D gene is TRBD1 (6 bases). The TCR was taken from a woman aged 45 to 65 with Graves' hyperthyroidism. The specimen sequenced was blood. CDR3 nucleotide sequence: TGTGCCAGCAGCACTACAGGGAACTCTGGGGCCAACGTCCTGACTTTC. Protein sequence: CASSTTGNSGANVLTF.